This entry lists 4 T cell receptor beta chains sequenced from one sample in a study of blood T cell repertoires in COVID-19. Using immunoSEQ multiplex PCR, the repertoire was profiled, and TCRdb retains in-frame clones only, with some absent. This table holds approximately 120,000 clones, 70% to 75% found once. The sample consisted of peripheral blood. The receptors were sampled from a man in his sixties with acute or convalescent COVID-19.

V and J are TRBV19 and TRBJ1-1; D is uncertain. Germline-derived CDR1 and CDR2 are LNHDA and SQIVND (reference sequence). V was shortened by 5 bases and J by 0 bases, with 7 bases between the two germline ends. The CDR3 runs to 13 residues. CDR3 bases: TGTGCCAGTAGTCTAAAATTGAACACTGAAGCTTTCTTT. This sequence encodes CASSLKLNTEAFF.

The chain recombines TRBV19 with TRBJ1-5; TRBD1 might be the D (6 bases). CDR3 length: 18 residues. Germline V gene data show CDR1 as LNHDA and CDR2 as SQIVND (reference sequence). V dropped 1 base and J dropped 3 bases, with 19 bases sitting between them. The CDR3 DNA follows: TGTGCCAGTAGTATAGGCCGATTCTCCGGGACAAACAATCAGCCCCAGCATTTT. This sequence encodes CASSIGRFSGTNNQPQHF. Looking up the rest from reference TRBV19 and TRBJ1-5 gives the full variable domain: DGGITQSPKYLFRKEGQNVTLSCEQNLNHDAMYWYRQDPGQGLRLIYYSQIVNDFQKGDIAEGYSVSREKKESFPLTVTSAQKNPTAFYLCASSIGRFSGTNNQPQHFGDGTRLSIL.

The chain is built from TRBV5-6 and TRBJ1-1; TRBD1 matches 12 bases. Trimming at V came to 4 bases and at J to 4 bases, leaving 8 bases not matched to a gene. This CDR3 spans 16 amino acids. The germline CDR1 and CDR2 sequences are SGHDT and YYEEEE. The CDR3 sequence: CASSPGTGGIVTEAFF. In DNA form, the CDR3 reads TGTGCCAGCAGCCCCGGGACAGGGGGCATTGTCACTGAAGCTTTCTTT.

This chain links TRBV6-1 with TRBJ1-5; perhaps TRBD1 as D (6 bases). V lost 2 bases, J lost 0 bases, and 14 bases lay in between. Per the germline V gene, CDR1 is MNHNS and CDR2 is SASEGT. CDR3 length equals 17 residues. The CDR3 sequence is CASSEQTGYLSNQPQHF. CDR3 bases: TGTGCCAGCAGTGAACAAACAGGGTATCTTAGCAATCAGCCCCAGCATTTT.